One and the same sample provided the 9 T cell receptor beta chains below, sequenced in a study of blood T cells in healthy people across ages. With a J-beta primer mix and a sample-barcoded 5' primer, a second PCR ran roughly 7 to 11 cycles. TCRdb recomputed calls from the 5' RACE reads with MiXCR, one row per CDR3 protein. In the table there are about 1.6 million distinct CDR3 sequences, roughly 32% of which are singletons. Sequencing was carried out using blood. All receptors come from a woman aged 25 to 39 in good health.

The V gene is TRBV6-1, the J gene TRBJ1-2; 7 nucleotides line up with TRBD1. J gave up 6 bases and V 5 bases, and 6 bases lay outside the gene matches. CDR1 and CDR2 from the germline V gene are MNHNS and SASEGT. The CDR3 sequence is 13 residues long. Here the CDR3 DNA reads TGTGCCAGCAGTACCACAGGGGACGATGGCTACACCTTC. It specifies CASSTTGDDGYTF.

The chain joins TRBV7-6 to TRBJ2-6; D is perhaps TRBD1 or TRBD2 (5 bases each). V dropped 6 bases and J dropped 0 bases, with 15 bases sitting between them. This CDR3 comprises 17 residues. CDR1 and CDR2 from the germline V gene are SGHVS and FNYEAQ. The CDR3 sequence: CASSSGPIFSGANVLTF. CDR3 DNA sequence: TGTGCCAGCAGTTCGGGACCGATCTTCTCTGGGGCCAACGTCCTGACTTTC.

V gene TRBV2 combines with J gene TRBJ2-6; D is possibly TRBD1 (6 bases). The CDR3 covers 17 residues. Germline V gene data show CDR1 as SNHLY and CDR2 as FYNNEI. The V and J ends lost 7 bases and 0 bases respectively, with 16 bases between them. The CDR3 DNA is TGTGCCAGCAAGAGGGGGTTTATTTACTCTGGGGCCAACGTCCTGACTTTC. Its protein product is CASKRGFIYSGANVLTF.

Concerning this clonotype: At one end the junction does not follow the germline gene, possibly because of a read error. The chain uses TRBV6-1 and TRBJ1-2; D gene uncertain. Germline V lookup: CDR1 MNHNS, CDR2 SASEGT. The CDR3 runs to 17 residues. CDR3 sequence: CASGEARRWRANYGYTF. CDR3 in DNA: TGTGCCAGCGGTGAAGCGCGAAGGTGGAGGGCTAACTATGGCTACACCTTC.

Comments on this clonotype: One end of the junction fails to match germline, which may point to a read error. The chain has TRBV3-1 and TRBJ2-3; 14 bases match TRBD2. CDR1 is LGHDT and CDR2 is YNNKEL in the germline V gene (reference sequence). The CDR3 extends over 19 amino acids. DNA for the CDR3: TGTGCCAGCAGCCATTCTCTGGGGACTAGCGGGAGAAACGCAGATACGCGGTATTTT. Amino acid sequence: CASSHSLGTSGRNADTRYF.

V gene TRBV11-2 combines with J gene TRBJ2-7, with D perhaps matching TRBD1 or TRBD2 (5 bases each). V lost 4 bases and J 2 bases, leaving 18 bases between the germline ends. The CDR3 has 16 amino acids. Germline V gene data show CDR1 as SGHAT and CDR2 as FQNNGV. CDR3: CASSSGSRNEAYEQYF. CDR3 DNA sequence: TGTGCCAGCAGCTCAGGGAGCAGGAACGAGGCCTACGAGCAGTACTTC.

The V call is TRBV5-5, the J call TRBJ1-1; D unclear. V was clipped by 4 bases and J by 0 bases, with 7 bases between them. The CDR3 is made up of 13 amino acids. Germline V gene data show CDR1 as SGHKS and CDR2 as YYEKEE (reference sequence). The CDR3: CASSDQLNTEAFF. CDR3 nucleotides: TGTGCCAGCAGCGATCAGCTGAACACTGAAGCTTTCTTT.

Here the CDR3 reads CASSPVAALYNYGYTF. As DNA, the CDR3 is TGTGCCAGCAGTCCCGTGGCAGCGCTCTATAACTATGGCTACACCTTC. The genes are TRBV27 and TRBJ1-2; D is uncertain. CDR1 and CDR2 from the germline V gene are MNHEY and SMNVEV (reference sequence). CDR3 length: 16 residues. Trimming left V 5 bases short and J 1 base short, with 17 bases between.

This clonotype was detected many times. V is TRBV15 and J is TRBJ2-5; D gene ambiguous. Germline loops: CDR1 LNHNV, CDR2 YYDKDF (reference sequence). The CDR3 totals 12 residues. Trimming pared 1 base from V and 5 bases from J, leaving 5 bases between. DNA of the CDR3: TGTGCCACCAGCAGAGCGCGTGAGACCCAGTACTTC. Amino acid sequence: CATSRARETQYF.